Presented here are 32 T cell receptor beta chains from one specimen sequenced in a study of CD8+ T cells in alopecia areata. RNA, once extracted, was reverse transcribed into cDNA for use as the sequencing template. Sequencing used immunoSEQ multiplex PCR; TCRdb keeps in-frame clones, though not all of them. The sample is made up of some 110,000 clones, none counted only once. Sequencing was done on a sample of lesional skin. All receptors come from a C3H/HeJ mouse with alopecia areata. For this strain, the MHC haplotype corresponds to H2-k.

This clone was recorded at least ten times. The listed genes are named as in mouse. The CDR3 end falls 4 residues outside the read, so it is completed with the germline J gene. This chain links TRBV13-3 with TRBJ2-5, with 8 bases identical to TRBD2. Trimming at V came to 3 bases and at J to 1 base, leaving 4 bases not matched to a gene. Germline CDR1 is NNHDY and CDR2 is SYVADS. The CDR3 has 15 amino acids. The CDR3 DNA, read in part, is TGTGCCAGCAGTGGGGGGGGGCGCGACCAAGAC. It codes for CASSGGGRDQD. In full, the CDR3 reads CASSGGGRDQDTQYF.

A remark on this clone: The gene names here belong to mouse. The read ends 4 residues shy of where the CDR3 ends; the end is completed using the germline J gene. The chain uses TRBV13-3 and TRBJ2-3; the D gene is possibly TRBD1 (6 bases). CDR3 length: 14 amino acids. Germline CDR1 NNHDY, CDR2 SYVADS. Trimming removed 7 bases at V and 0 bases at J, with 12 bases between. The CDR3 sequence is CASETGYSAETLYF. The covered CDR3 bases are TGTGCCAGCGAGACAGGATATAGTGCAGAA.

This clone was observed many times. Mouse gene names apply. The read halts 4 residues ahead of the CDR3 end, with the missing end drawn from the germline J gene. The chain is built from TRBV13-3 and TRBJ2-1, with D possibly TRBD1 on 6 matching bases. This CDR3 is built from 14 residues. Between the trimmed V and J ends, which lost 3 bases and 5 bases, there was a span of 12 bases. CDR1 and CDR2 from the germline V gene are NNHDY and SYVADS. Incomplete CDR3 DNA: TGTGCCAGCAGTGCCCCGGGACACCATGCT. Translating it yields CASSAPGHHA. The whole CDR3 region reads CASSAPGHHAEQFF.

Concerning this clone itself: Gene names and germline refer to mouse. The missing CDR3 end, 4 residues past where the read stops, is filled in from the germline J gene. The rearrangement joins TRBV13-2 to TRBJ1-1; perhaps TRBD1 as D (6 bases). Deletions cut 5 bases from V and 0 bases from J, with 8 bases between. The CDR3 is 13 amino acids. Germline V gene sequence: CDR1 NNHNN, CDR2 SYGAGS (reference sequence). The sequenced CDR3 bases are TGTGCCAGCGGAAGACAGGCAAACACA. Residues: CASGRQANT. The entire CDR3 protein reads CASGRQANTEVFF.

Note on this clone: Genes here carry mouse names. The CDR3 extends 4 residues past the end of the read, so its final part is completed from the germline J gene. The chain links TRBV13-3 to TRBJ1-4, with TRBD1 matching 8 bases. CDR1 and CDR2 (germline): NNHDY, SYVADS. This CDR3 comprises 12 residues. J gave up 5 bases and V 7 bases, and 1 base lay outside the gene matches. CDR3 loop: CASQGANERLFF. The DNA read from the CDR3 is TGTGCCAGCCAGGGGGCGAACGAA. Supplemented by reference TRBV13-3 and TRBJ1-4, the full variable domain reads EAAVTQSPRSKVAVTGGKVTLSCHQTNNHDYMYWYRQDTGHGLRLIHYSYVADSTEKGDIPDGYKASRPSQENFSLILELASLSQTAVYFCASQGANERLFFGHGTKLSVL.

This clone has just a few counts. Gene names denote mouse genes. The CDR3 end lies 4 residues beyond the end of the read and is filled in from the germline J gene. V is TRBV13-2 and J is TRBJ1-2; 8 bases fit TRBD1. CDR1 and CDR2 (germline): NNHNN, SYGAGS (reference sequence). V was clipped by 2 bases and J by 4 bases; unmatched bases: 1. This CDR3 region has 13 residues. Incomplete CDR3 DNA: TGTGCCAGCGGTGAAGACAGGGGCTCC. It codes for CASGEDRGS. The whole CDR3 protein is CASGEDRGSDYTF.

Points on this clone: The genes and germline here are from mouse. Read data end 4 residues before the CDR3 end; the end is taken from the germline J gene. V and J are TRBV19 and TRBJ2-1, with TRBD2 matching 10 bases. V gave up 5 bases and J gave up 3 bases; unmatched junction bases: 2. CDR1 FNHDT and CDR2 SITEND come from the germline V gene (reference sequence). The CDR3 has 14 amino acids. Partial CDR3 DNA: TGTGCCAGCAGAGGGACTGGGGTCTATGCT. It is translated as CASRGTGVYA. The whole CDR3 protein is CASRGTGVYAEQFF.

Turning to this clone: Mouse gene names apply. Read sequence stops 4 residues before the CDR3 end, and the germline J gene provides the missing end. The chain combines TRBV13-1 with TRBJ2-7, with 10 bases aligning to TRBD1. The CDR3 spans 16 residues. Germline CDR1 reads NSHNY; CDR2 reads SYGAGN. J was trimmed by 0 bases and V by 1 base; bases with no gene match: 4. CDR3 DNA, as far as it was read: TGTGCCAGCAGTGATTCCGGGACAGGGGACTCCTAT. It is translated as CASSDSGTGDSY. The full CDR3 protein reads CASSDSGTGDSYEQYF.

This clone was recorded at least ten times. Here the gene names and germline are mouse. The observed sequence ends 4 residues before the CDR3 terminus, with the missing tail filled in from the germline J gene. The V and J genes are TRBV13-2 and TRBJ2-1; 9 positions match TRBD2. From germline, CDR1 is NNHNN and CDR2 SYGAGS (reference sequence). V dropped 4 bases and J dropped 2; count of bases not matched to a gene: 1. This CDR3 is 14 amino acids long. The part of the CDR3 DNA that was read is TGTGCCAGCGGTCGACTGGGGGACTATGCT. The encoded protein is CASGRLGDYA. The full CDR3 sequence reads CASGRLGDYAEQFF.

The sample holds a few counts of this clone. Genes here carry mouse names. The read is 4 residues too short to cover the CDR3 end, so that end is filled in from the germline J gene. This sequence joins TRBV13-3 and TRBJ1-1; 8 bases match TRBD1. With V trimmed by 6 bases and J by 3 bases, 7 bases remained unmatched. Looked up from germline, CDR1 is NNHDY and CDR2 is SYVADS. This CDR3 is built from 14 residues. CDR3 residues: CASNSDRGYTEVFF. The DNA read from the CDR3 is TGTGCCAGCAACTCCGACAGGGGTTACACA.

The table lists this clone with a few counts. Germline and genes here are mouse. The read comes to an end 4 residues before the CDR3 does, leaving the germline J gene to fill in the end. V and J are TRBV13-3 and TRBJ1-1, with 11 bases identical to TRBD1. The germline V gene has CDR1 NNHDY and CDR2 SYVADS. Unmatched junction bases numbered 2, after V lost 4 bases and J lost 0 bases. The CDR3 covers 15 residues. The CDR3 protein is CASSMGQGENTEVFF. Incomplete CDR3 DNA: TGTGCCAGCAGTATGGGACAGGGGGAGAACACA.

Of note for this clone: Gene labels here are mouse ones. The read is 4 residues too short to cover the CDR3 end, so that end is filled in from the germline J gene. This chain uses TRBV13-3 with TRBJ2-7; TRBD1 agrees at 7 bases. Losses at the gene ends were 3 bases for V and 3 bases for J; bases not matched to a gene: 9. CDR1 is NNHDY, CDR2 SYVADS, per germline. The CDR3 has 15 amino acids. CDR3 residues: CASSGQGDGDYEQYF. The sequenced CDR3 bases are TGTGCCAGCAGTGGCCAGGGGGATGGGGACTAT.

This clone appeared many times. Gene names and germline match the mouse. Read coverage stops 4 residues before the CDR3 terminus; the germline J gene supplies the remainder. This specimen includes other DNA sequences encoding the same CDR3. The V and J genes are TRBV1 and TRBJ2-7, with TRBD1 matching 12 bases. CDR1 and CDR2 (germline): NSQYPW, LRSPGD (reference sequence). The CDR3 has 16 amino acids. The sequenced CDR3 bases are TGCACCTGCAGTGCAGATCTAGGGACAGGGGGCGAT. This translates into CTCSADLGTGGD. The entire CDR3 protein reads CTCSADLGTGGDEQYF.

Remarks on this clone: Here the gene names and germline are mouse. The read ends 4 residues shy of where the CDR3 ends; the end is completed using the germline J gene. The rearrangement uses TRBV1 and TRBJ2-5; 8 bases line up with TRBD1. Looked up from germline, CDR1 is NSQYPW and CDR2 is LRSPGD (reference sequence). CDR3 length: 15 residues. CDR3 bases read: TGCACCTGCAGTGCAGGGACAGGGAGGGGAGAC. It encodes CTCSAGTGRGD. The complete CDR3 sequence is CTCSAGTGRGDTQYF.

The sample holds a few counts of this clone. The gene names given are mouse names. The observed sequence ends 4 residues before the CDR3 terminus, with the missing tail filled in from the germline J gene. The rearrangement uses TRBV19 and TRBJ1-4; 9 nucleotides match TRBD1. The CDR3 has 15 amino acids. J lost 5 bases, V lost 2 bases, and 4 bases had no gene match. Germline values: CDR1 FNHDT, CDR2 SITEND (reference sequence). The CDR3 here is CASSITGGANERLFF. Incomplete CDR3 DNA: TGTGCCAGCAGTATCACAGGGGGCGCAAACGAA.

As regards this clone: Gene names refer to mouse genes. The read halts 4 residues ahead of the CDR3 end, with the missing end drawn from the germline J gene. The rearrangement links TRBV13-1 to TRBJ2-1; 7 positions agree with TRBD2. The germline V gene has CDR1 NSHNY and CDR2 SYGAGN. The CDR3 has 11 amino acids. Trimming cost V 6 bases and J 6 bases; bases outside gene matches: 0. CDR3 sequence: CASMGGAEQFF. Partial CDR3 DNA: TGTGCCAGCATGGGGGGTGCT.

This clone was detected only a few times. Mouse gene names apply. The CDR3 here is CASSFLGSAETLYF. Incomplete CDR3 DNA: TGTGCAAGCAGCTTCCTGGGTAGTGCAGAA. The chain is built from TRBV16 and TRBJ2-3; the D gene is possibly TRBD2 (5 bases). Read sequence stops 4 residues before the CDR3 end, and the germline J gene provides the missing end. Trimming shortened V by 3 bases and J by 0 bases, and 7 bases separated the two germline ends. The CDR3 has 14 amino acids. Germline V gives CDR1 SGHSA, CDR2 FRNQAP.

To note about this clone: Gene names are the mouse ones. The covered CDR3 bases are TGTGCCAGCAGTGATGCAGAGGGGGCGGCT. Amino acid sequence: CASSDAEGAA. The full-length CDR3 reads as CASSDAEGAAEQFF. V gene TRBV13-3 combines with J gene TRBJ2-1; maybe TRBD1 (7 bases). With the read ending 4 residues before the CDR3 end, the germline J gene is used to fill in that end. Germline assignment: CDR1 NNHDY and CDR2 SYVADS. The CDR3 totals 14 residues.

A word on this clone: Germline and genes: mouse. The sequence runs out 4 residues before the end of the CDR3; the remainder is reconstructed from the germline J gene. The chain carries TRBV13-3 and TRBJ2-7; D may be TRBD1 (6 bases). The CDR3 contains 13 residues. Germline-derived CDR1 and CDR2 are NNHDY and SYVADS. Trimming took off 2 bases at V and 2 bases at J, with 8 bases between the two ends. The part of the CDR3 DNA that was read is TGTGCCAGCAGTGAGGACAGACCCTAT. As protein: CASSEDRPY. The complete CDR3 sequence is CASSEDRPYEQYF.

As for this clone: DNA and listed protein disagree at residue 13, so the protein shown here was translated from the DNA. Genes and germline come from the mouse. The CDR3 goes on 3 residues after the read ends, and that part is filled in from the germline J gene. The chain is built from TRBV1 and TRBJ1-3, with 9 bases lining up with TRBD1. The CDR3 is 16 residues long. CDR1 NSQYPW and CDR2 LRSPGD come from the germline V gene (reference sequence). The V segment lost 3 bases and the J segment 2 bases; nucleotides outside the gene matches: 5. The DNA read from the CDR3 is TGCACCTGCAGTGCCTCCCACAGGGGGCCTGGAAATACG. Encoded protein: CTCSASHRGPGNT. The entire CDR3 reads CTCSASHRGPGNTLYF.

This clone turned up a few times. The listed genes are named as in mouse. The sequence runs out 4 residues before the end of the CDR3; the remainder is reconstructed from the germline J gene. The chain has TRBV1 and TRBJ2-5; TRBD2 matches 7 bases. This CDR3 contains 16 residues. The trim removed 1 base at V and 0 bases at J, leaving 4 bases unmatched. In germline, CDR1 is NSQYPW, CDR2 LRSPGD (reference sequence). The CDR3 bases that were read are TGCACCTGCAGTGCAGTCCCTGGGGGTAACCAAGAC. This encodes CTCSAVPGGNQD. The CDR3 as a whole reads CTCSAVPGGNQDTQYF.

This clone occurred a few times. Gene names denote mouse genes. CDR3 amino acids: CTCSAPQGAQDTQYF. The DNA read from the CDR3 is TGCACCTGCAGTGCCCCCCAGGGGGCTCAAGAC. The chain has TRBV1 and TRBJ2-5, with TRBD1 identical over 8 bases. With the read ending 4 residues before the CDR3 end, the germline J gene is used to fill in that end. V shed 3 bases, J shed 3 bases, and the junction held 5 bases outside the gene matches. Germline CDR1 is NSQYPW and CDR2 is LRSPGD (reference sequence). The CDR3 contains 15 residues.

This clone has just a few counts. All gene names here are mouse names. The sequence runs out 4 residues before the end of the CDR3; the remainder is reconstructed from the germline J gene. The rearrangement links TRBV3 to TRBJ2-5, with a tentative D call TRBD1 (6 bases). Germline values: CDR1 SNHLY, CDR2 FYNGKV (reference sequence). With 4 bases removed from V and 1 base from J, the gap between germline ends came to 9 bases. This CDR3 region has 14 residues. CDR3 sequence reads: CASSSHRDQDTQYF. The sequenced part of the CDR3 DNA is TGTGCCAGCAGCTCCCACAGGGACCAAGAC.

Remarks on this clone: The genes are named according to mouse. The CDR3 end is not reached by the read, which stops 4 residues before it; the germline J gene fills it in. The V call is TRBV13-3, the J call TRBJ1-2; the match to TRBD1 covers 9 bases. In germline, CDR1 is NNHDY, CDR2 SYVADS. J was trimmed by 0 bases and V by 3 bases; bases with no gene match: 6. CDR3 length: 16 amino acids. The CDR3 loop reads CASSGGQGPPNSDYTF. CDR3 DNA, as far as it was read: TGTGCCAGCAGTGGAGGACAGGGGCCTCCAAACTCC.

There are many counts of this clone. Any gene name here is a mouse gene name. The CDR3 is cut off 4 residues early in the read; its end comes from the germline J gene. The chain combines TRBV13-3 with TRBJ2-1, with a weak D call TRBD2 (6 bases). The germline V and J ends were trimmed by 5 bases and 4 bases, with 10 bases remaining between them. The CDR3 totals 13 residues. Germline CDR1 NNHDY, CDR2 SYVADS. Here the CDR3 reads CASSPGTYAEQFF. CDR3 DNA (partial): TGTGCCAGCAGCCCCGGGACTTATGCT.

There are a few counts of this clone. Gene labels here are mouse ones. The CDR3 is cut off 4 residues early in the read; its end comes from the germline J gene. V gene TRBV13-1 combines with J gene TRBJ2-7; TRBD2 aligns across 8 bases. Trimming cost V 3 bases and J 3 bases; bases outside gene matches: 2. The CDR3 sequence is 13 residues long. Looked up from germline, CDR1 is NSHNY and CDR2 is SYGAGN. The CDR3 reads CASSVTGGYEQYF. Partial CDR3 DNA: TGTGCCAGCAGTGTTACTGGGGGCTAT.

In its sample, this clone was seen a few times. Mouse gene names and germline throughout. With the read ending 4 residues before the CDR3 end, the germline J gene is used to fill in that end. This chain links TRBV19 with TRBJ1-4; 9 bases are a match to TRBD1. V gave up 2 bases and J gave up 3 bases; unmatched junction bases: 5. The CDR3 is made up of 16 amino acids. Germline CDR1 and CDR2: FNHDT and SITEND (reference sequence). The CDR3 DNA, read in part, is TGTGCCAGCAGTATGGAGACAGGGGGGCCCAACGAA. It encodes CASSMETGGPNE. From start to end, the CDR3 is CASSMETGGPNERLFF.

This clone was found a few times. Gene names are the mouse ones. The sequenced part of the CDR3 DNA is TGTGCCAGCAGTGATGGGGGACAGAACACCGGG. This codes for CASSDGGQNTG. In full, the CDR3 is CASSDGGQNTGQLYF. The gene calls are TRBV13-1 and TRBJ2-2; 7 bases are a match to TRBD1. The read ends 4 residues early relative to the CDR3; the germline J gene fills the gap. CDR3 length: 15 residues. Germline CDR1 reads NSHNY; CDR2 reads SYGAGN. After removal of 0 bases from V and 2 bases from J, the junction contained 1 base not matched to a gene.

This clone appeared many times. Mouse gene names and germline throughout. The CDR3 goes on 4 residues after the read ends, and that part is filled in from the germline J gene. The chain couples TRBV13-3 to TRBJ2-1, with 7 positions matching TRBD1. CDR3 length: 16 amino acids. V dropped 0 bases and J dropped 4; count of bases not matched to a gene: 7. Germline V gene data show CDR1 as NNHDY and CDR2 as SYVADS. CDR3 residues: CASSDASGGPYAEQFF. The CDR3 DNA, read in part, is TGTGCCAGCAGTGATGCATCAGGGGGACCGTATGCT.

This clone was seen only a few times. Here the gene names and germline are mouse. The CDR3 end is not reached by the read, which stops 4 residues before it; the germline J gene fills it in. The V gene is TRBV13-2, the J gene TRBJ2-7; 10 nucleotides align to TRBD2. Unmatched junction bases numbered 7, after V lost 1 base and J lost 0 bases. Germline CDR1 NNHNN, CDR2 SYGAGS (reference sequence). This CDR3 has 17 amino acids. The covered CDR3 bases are TGTGCCAGCGGTGATTTGCGCGGACTGGGGGACTCCTAT. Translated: CASGDLRGLGDSY. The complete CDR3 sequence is CASGDLRGLGDSYEQYF.

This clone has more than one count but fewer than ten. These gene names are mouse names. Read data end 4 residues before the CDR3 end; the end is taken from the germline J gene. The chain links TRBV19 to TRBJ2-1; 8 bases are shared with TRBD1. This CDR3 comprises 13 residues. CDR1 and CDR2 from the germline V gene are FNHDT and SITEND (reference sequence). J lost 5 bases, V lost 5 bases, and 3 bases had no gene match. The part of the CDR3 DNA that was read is TGTGCCAGCAGGGCGGGACAGGATGCT. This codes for CASRAGQDA. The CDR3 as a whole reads CASRAGQDAEQFF. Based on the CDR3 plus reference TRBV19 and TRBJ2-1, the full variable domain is GGIITQTPKFLIGQEGQKLTLKCQQNFNHDTMYWYRQDSGKGLRLIYYSITENDLQKGDLSEGYDASREKKSSFSLTVTSAQKNEMAVFLCASRAGQDAEQFFGPGTRLTVL.

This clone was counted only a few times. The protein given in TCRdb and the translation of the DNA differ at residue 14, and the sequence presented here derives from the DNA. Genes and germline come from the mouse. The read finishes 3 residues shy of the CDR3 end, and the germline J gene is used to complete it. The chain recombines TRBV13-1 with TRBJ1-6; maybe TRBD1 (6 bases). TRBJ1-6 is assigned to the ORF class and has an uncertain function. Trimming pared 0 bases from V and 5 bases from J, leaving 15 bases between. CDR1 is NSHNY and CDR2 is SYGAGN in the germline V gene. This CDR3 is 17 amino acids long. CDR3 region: CASSDAGSGHHNSPLYF. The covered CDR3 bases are TGTGCCAGCAGTGATGCAGGTTCGGGACATCATAATTCGCCC.